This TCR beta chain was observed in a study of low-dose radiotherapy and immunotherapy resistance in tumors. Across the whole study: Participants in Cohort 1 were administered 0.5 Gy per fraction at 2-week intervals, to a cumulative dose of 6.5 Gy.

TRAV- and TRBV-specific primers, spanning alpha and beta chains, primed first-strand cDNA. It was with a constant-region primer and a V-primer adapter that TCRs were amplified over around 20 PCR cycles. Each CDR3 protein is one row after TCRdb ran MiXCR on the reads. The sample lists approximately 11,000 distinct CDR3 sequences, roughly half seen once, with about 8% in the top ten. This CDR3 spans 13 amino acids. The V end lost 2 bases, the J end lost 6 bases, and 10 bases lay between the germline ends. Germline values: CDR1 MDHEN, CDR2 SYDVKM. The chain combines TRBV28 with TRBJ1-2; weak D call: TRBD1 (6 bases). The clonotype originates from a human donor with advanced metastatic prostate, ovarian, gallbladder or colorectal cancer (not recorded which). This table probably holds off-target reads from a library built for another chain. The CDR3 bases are TGTGCCAGCAGTTTAGGGGGGGCAAATGGCTACACCTTC. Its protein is CASSLGGANGYTF.